This T cell receptor beta chain was recorded in a study of blood T cell repertoires in COVID-19. From germline, CDR1 is LNHDA and CDR2 SQIVND (reference sequence). V gave up 7 bases and J gave up 8 bases, with 12 bases separating them. CDR3 length: 12 amino acids. Per the study methods: Amplified reference gene primers provided the basis for estimating nucleated cell counts. TCRdb keeps only in-frame clones here, not all; method: immunoSEQ multiplex PCR. V and J calls and clone size follow that table, whereas D and trimming were derived from the DNA. The sample has around 250,000 clones; 85% to 90% are singletons. Participants were placed into cohorts based on the clinical history they reported.

What was sequenced was PBMCs or T cells enriched from blood (not recorded which). V gene TRBV19 combines with J gene TRBJ1-5; tentatively, D is TRBD1 (6 bases). The clonotype was recovered from a man aged 45-65 years who had been exposed to COVID-19. CDR3 loop: CASTTQGKPQHF. The CDR3, as DNA: TGTGCCAGTACTACACAGGGAAAGCCCCAGCATTTT.